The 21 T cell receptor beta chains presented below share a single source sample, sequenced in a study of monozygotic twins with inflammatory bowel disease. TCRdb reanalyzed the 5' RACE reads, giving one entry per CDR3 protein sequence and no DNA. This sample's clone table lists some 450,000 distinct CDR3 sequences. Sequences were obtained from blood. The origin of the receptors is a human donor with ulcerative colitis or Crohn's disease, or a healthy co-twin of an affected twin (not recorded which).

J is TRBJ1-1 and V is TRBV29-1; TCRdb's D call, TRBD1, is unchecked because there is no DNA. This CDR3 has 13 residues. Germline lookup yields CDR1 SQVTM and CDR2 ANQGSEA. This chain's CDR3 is CSVTRTGATEAFF. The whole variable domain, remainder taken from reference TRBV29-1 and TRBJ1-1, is SAVISQKPSRDICQRGTSLTIQCQVDSQVTMMFWYRQQPGQSLTLIATANQGSEATYESGFVIDKFPISRPNLTFSTLTVSNMSPEDSSIYLCSVTRTGATEAFFGQGTRLTVV.

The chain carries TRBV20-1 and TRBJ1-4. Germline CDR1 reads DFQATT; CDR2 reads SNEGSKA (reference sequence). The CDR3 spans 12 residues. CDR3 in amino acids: CSARDREGKLFF.

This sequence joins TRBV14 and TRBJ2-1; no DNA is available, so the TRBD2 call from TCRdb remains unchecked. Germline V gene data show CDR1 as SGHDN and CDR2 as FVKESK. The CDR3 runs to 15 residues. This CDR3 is CASSSGGLTYNEQFF.

The CDR3 here is CATSDGTSETGELFF. The chain couples TRBV24-1 to TRBJ2-2; TCRdb gives TRBD2 as the D gene, but with no DNA this cannot be confirmed. The CDR3 covers 15 residues. CDR1 and CDR2 from the germline V gene are KGHDR and SFDVKD.

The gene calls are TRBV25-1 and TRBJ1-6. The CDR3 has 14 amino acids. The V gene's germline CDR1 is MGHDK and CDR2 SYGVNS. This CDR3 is CASSESEPYSPLHF.

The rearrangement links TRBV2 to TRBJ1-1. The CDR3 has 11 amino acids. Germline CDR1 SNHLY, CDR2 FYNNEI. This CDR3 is CASSDGVEAFF.

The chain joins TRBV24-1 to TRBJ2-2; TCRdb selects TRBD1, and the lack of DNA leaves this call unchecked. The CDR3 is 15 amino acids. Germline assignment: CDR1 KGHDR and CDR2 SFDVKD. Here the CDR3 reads CATGSATAIPGELFF.

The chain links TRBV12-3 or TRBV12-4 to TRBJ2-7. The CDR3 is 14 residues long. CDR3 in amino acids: CASRISGGSYEQYF.

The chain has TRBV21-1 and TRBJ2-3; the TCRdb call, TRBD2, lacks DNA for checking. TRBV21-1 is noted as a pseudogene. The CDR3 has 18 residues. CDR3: CASSVPPGTSLGTDTQYF.

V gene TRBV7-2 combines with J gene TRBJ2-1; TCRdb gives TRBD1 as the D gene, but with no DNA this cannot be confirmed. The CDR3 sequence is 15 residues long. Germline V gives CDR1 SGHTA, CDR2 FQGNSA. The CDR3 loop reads CASSPRDRGHNEQFF.

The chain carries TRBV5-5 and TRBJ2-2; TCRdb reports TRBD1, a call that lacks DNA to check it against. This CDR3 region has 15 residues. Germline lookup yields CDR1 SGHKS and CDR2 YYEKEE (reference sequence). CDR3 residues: CASSLERGAPGELFF.

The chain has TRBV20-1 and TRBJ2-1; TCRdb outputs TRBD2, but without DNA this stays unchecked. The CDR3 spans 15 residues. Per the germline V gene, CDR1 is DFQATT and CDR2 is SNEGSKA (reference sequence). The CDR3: CSARVGTSGNNEQFF.

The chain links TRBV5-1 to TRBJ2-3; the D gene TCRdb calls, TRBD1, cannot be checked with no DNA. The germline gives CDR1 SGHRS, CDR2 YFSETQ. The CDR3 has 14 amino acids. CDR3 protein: CASSLGQGEDTQYF.

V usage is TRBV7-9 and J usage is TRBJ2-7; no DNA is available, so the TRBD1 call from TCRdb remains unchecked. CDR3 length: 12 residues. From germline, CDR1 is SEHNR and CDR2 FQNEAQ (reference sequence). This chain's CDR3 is CASSLVQGEQYF.

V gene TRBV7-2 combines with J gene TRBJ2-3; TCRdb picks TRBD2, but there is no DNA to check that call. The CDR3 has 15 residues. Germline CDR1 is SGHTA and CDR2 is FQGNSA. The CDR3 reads CASSLGLAVQDTQYF.

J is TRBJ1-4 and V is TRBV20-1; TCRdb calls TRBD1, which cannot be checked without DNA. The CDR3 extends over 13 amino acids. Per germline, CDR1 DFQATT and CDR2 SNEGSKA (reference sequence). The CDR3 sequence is CSAMTGVNEKLFF.

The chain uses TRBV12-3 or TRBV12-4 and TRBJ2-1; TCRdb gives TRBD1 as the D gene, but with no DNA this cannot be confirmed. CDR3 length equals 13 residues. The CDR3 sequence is CASRRPPGPEQFF.

The CDR3 sequence: CASRGQENTGELFF. The genes are TRBV5-1 and TRBJ2-2; checking the TCRdb D call of TRBD1 is not possible without DNA. This CDR3 is built from 14 residues. The germline CDR1 and CDR2 sequences are SGHRS and YFSETQ. The full variable domain, with the rest looked up from reference TRBV5-1 and TRBJ2-2, is KAGVTQTPRYLIKTRGQQVTLSCSPISGHRSVSWYQQTPGQGLQFLFEYFSETQRNKGNFPGRFSGRQFSNSRSEMNVSTLELGDSALYLCASRGQENTGELFFGEGSRLTVL.

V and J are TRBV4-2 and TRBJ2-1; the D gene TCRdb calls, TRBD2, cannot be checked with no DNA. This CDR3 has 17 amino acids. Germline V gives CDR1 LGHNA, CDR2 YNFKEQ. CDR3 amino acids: CASSQDWTSGSADEQFF.

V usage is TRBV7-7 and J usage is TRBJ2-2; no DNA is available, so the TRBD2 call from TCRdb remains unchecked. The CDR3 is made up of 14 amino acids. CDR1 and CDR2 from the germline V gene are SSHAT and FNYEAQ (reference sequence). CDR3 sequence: CASTLGGDTGELFF.

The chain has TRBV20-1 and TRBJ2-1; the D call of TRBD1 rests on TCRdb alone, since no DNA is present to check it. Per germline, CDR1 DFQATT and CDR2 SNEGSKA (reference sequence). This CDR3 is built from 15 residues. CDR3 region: CSATHRAGGLNEQFF.